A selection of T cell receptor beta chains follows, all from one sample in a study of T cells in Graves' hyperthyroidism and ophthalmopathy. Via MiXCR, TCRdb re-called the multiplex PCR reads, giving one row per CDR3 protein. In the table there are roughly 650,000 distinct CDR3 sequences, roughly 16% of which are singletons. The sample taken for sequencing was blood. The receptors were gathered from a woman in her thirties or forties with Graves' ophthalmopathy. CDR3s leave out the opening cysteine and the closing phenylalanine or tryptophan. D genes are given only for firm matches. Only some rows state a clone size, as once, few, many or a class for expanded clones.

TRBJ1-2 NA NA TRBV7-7 ASSTPPGFYGYT
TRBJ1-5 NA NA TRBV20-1 SASGLGQPQH
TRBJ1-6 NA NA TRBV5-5 ASSLVAGSNSPLH
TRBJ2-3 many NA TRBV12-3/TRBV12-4 ASSLAMGVLGTDTQY
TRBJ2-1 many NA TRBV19 ASSIGQYNEQF
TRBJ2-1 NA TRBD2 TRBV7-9 ATTSRGAYNEQF
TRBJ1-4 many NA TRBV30 AWSVHQGEKLF
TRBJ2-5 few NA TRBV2 ASRGGAYQETQY
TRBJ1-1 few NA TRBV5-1 ASSPRDKMNTEAF
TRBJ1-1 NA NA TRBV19 ASSMDKSDTEAF
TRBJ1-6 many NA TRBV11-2 ASGSSYNSPLH
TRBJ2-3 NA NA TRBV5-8 ASSLPLGAQY
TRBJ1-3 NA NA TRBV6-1 ASSEEGPEYGNTIY
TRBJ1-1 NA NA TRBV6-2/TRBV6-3 ASSFMERNTEAF
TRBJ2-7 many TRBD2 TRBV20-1 SARAPGGRYEQY
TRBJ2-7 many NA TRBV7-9 ASSPLGWEQY
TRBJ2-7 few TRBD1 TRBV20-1 SASKGQPYEQY
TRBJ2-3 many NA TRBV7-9 ASSLVSGGFTDTQY
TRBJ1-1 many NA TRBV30 AWSNSLWGKNTEAF
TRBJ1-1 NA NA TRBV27 ASSFRVQNTEAF
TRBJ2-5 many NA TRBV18 ASSPMGSETQY
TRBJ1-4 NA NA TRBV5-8 ASSLRGTAAQEKLF
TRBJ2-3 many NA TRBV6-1 ASLGAGDTQY
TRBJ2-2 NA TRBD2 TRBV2 ASDQTSGRADTGELF
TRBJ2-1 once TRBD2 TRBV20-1 SANPDVPGLAGGRGSYNEQF
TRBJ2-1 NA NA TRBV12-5 ASGLFPPGPEF
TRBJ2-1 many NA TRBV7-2 ASSEQGYEQF
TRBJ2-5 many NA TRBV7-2 ASSRGLQETQY
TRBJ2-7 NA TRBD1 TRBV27 ASRFRDRGSEQY
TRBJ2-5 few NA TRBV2 ASSEARQAETQY
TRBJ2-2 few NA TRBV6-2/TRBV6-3 ASSYSRPTGELF
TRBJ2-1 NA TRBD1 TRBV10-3 AITTGTGGGEQF
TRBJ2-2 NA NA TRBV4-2 ASSQESGQNTGELF
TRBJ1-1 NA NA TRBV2 ASSEKGIGSEAF
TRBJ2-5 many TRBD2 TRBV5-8 ASSRERGSETQY
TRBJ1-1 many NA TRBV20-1 SANEEGNTEAF
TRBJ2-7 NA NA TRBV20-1 SARDQGGMLDEQY